This T cell receptor beta chain was profiled in a study of T-cell reconstitution after alpha-beta-depleted transplantation in children. Notes on the study in general: Expanded clones from the graft, numbering several hundred, reportedly supplied alpha-beta T cells about two months after transplant. T-cell numbers and diversity, one year after transplant, stemmed largely from T cells that were newly produced. After transplant, high TCRbeta diversity at day 60 in some patients arose from surviving recipient T cells and thymic progenitors.

CDR1 MNHEY and CDR2 SVGAGI come from the germline V gene. V lost 4 bases to trimming and J lost 2 bases; unmatched junction nucleotides: 7. This CDR3 spans 15 amino acids. At least ten counts were recorded for this clonotype. The antigen remains unidentified. Preparation of the TCRbeta library involved a method that used unique molecular identifiers. TCRdb reprocessed the PCR reads with MiXCR, giving one entry per CDR3 protein. The sample lists around 200,000 distinct CDR3 sequences; roughly a tenth were seen once. This material consisted of PBMCs, taken before TCRalphabeta/CD19-depleted stem cell transplant. The chain employs TRBV6-5 and TRBJ2-7, with 8 positions matching TRBD1. This clonotype was obtained from a child less than two years old with acute myeloid leukemia, due to receive a stem cell transplant. The CDR3 DNA sequence: TGTGCCAGCAGTTCTGGGACAGGACTTACCTACGAGCAGTACTTC. Amino acid sequence: CASSSGTGLTYEQYF.